The T cell receptor beta chain described here comes from a study of shared clonotypes between healthy human individuals. This table comes from immunoSEQ multiplex PCR, and its TCRdb copy is limited to in-frame clones, with some not included. The table shows roughly 1,800,000 clones, with around 96% occurring only once. Regarding the study as a whole: Clonotypes shared by all four sorted-subset donors had higher generation probabilities than non-shared clonotypes. The authors sampled blood alone, and tissue repertoires likely differ.

The CDR3 is 13 amino acids. Trimming stripped 3 bases from V and 6 bases from J, with 9 bases between. Germline V gene sequence: CDR1 MNHEY, CDR2 SMNVEV (reference sequence). CD8 cells regarded as naive lacked CD45RO, were positively chosen for CCR7, and omitted terminally differentiated effector memory CD45RA+ cells. Comment on this clone: No antigen is known for it.

This chain links TRBV27 with TRBJ2-4; the D gene is possibly TRBD1 (6 bases). The receptor comes from a man in his late teens or twenties in good health. Sequenced input: naive CD8+ T cells sorted from blood. The CDR3 region is CASSLGAANIQYF. The CDR3 bases are TGTGCCAGCAGTTTGGGGGCCGCAAACATTCAGTACTTC.